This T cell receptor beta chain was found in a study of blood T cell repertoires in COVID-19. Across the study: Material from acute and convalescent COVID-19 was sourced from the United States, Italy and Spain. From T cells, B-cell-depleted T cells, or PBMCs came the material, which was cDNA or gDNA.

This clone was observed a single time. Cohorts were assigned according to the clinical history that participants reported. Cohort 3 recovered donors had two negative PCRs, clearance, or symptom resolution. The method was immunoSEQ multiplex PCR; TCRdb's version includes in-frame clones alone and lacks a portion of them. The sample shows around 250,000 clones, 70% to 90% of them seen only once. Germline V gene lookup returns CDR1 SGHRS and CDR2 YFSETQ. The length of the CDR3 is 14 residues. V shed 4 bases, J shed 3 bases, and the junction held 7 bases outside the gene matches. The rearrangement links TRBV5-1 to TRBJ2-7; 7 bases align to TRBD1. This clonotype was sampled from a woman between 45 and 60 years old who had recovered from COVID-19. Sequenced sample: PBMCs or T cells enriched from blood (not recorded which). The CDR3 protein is CASSQQGTSYEQYF. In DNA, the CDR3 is TGCGCCAGCAGCCAACAGGGGACCAGCTACGAGCAGTACTTC.